These 12 T cell receptor beta chains came from one sample sequenced in a study of T cell repertoires in cytomegalovirus infection. TCRdb re-called the reads with MiXCR, one entry per CDR3 protein. The sample records around 440,000 distinct CDR3 sequences, about 11% being singletons. Sequencing used PBMCs. Receptors originate from a human donor in good health (CMV status not recorded). Some clones in this sample may be carry-over from other donors' samples.

This clonotype was picked up a small number of times. This chain joins TRBV29-1 and TRBJ1-2; the match to TRBD1 covers 10 bases. Unmatched junction bases numbered 6, after V lost 4 bases and J lost 1 base. The germline V gene has CDR1 SQVTM and CDR2 ANQGSEA. The CDR3 loop spans 15 amino acids. CDR3 region: CSVGGDRGLNYGYTF. CDR3 coding DNA: TGCAGCGTTGGGGGGGACAGGGGACTTAACTATGGCTACACCTTC.

The J gene is TRBJ1-1, the V gene TRBV14; 10 bases are a match to TRBD1. V was clipped by 4 bases and J by 4 bases; unmatched bases: 9. Germline V gene data show CDR1 as SGHDN and CDR2 as FVKESK. The CDR3 extends over 16 amino acids. Here the CDR3 DNA reads TGTGCCAGCAGCCGCGATTGGACAGGGGGGGGCACTGAAGCTTTCTTT. This codes for CASSRDWTGGGTEAFF. Full variable domain (remainder filled in from reference TRBV14 and TRBJ1-1): EAGVTQFPSHSVIEKGQTVTLRCDPISGHDNLYWYRRVMGKEIKFLLHFVKESKQDESGMPNNRFLAERTGGTYSTLKVQPAELEDSGVYFCASSRDWTGGGTEAFFGQGTRLTVV.

The sample holds a few counts of this clonotype. This chain uses TRBV25-1 with TRBJ2-1; TRBD2 agrees at 8 bases. Germline V lookup: CDR1 MGHDK, CDR2 SYGVNS. The V segment lost 4 bases and the J segment 4 bases; nucleotides outside the gene matches: 12. The CDR3 is 17 amino acids. CDR3: CASSGLAGTSGYNEQFF. CDR3 in DNA: TGTGCCAGCAGTGGCTTAGCGGGAACCTCGGGTTACAATGAGCAGTTCTTC.

This clonotype was observed many times. The chain uses TRBV7-9 and TRBJ2-1; D call uncertain. Trimming left V 3 bases short and J 8 bases short, with 5 bases between. This CDR3 region has 11 residues. Germline-derived CDR1 and CDR2 are SEHNR and FQNEAQ (reference sequence). CDR3 amino acids: CASSFRYEQFF. CDR3 DNA sequence: TGTGCCAGCAGCTTTAGGTATGAGCAGTTCTTC.

The chain carries TRBV5-1 and TRBJ1-2, with a weak D call TRBD1 (6 bases). This CDR3 has 14 amino acids. In germline, CDR1 is SGHRS, CDR2 YFSETQ. V was cut by 4 bases and J by 6 bases, with 16 bases left in between. The CDR3 DNA sequence: TGCGCCAGCAGCCCACAAACCGGGGGCGATGGCTACACCTTC. The encoded protein is CASSPQTGGDGYTF.

This clonotype was counted ten times or more. The chain recombines TRBV7-9 with TRBJ2-7, with TRBD1 identical over 10 bases. The CDR3 loop spans 16 amino acids. V was clipped by 0 bases and J by 0 bases; unmatched bases: 2. Germline values: CDR1 SEHNR, CDR2 FQNEAQ (reference sequence). CDR3 loop: CASSLAGTGASYEQYF. CDR3 DNA sequence: TGTGCCAGCAGCTTAGCGGGGACAGGGGCCTCCTACGAGCAGTACTTC. The variable domain in full, completed from reference TRBV7-9 and TRBJ2-7, reads DTGVSQNPRHKITKRGQNVTFRCDPISEHNRLYWYRQTLGQGPEFLTYFQNEAQLEKSRLLSDRFSAERPKGSFSTLEIQRTEQGDSAMYLCASSLAGTGASYEQYFGPGTRLTVT.

This clonotype was seen at least ten times. V usage is TRBV7-3 and J usage is TRBJ2-1; 10 bases align to TRBD2. This CDR3 comprises 16 residues. CDR1 is SGHTA, CDR2 FQGTGA, per germline. V trimming: 5 bases; J trimming: 4 bases; junction bases outside the gene matches: 8. The CDR3 region has the DNA TGTGCCAGCAGCCCCCGAGGGACTAGCGCGTACAATGAGCAGTTCTTC. Its protein product is CASSPRGTSAYNEQFF.

This clonotype showed up just a few times. The chain couples TRBV2 to TRBJ1-2; 8 nucleotides line up with TRBD1. The junction had 14 bases not matched to a gene; V was cut back by 6 bases and J by 8 bases. Germline lookup yields CDR1 SNHLY and CDR2 FYNNEI. CDR3 length: 15 amino acids. In DNA, the CDR3 is TGTGCCAGCAGAGGACTGCAGGGGGCCAGCCACGGCTACACCTTC. Its translation: CASRGLQGASHGYTF.

The V and J genes are TRBV7-9 and TRBJ2-7; D is perhaps TRBD1 (6 bases). Germline CDR1 is SEHNR and CDR2 is FQNEAQ (reference sequence). The CDR3 spans 15 residues. The ends were cut back, 4 bases at V and 4 bases at J, with 17 bases in the middle. This CDR3 is CASSSSYRDTYEQYF. The CDR3 DNA sequence: TGTGCCAGCAGCTCAAGCTACCGGGACACTTACGAGCAGTACTTC.

In its sample, this clonotype was seen a few times. The rearrangement uses TRBV13 and TRBJ2-7; 8 bases align to TRBD1. From germline, CDR1 is PRHDT and CDR2 FYEKMQ (reference sequence). The junction had 6 bases not matched to a gene; V was cut back by 5 bases and J by 6 bases. The CDR3 loop spans 13 amino acids. CDR3 DNA: TGTGCCAGCAGCCAGGACAGGGTAACCGAGCAGTACTTC. This codes for CASSQDRVTEQYF. Using reference TRBV13 and TRBJ2-7 for the parts outside the CDR3, the full variable domain is AAGVIQSPRHLIKEKRETATLKCYPIPRHDTVYWYQQGPGQDPQFLISFYEKMQSDKGSIPDRFSAQQFSDYHSELNMSSLELGDSALYFCASSQDRVTEQYFGPGTRLTVT.

In its sample, this clonotype was seen many times. The chain uses TRBV25-1 and TRBJ1-2; 10 nucleotides align to TRBD1. This CDR3 spans 14 amino acids. Per the germline V gene, CDR1 is MGHDK and CDR2 is SYGVNS. The V and J ends lost 4 bases and 6 bases, in that order; junction bases with no gene match: 5. The CDR3 here is CASSATDRGNGYTF. DNA for the CDR3: TGTGCCAGCAGTGCCACGGACAGGGGGAATGGCTACACCTTC.

This clonotype was seen only once. The junction differs from germline at one of its ends, possibly a read error. This chain joins TRBV4-1 and TRBJ2-1; D not resolved. Germline V gives CDR1 MGHRA, CDR2 YSYEKL. CDR3 size: 12 residues. The CDR3 DNA follows: TGCGCCAGCAGCCAGCTCCACAATGGGCAGTTCTTC. Protein product: CASSQLHNGQFF.